These 18 T cell receptor beta chains were all obtained from the same sample, sequenced in a study of CD8 T cells in Susac syndrome. An input of about 0.5 to 1 ug of RNA was subjected to reverse transcription using random hexamers. TCRdb used MiXCR to reprocess the immunoSEQ multiplex PCR reads, holding one entry per CDR3 protein. The sample records 300,000 to 350,000 distinct CDR3 sequences, 92% being singletons. The sample was CD4+ T cells from PBMCs. The receptors come from a human donor with multiple sclerosis.

This chain connects TRBV18 to TRBJ2-5; D not resolved. Per germline, CDR1 KGHSH and CDR2 LQKENI. CDR3 length: 12 residues. V gave up 6 bases and J gave up 5 bases, with 10 bases separating them. This CDR3 reads CASSVFGETQYF. CDR3 nucleotides: TGTGCCAGCTCCGTTTTTGGGGAGACCCAGTACTTC.

Only one count was recorded for this clonotype. V is TRBV20-1 and J is TRBJ1-4; D gene uncertain. Germline V gene sequence: CDR1 DFQATT, CDR2 SNEGSKA (reference sequence). The CDR3 spans 13 residues. Trimming removed 3 bases at V and 3 bases at J, with 8 bases between. CDR3 in amino acids: CSASRGPNEKLFF. The CDR3 nucleotides read TGCAGTGCTAGTCGGGGTCCTAATGAAAAACTGTTTTTT.

The chain is built from TRBV6-6 and TRBJ2-7; D remains ambiguous. The V and J ends lost 7 bases and 0 bases respectively, with 13 bases between them. Germline V gene sequence: CDR1 MNHNY, CDR2 SVGAGI (reference sequence). The CDR3 contains 14 residues. CDR3 sequence reads: CASNQGWSSYEQYF. The CDR3 DNA reads as TGTGCCAGCAATCAAGGTTGGAGCTCCTACGAGCAGTACTTC.

The chain employs TRBV11-2 and TRBJ2-5; D gene uncertain. Trimming removed 4 bases from V and 4 bases from J, with 10 bases in between. CDR1 and CDR2 (germline): SGHAT, FQNNGV. There are 13 residues in the CDR3. Written as DNA, the CDR3 is TGTGCCAGCAGCTCCTCCCGTAGAGAGACCCAGTACTTC. Protein sequence: CASSSSRRETQYF.

The V call is TRBV2, the J call TRBJ1-1, with 8 nucleotides matching TRBD1. The CDR3 has 12 residues. The V gene's germline CDR1 is SNHLY and CDR2 FYNNEI. V trimming: 3 bases; J trimming: 6 bases; junction bases outside the gene matches: 0. Here the CDR3 reads CASSDRGPEAFF. The CDR3 DNA sequence: TGTGCCAGCAGTGACAGGGGGCCTGAAGCTTTCTTT.

The rearrangement joins TRBV18 to TRBJ2-6, with D uncertain. Per germline, CDR1 KGHSH and CDR2 LQKENI. The ends were cut back, 1 base at V and 3 bases at J, with 13 bases in the middle. The CDR3 is 17 residues long. CDR3 sequence (DNA): TGTGCCAGCTCACCACAAGGCATGTCTGGTGGGGCCAACGTCCTGACTTTC. Translation gives CASSPQGMSGGANVLTF.

This clonotype was observed a handful of times. V and J are TRBV7-2 and TRBJ2-7; 10 bases are a match to TRBD2. V trimming: 1 base; J trimming: 3 bases; junction bases outside the gene matches: 6. This CDR3 has 16 amino acids. CDR1 is SGHTA, CDR2 FQGNSA, per germline. The CDR3 DNA follows: TGTGCCAGCAGCTTAGACCCACTAGCGGGGATCTACGAGCAGTACTTC. It codes for CASSLDPLAGIYEQYF. Full variable domain (remainder filled in from reference TRBV7-2 and TRBJ2-7): GAGVSQSPSNKVTEKGKDVELRCDPISGHTALYWYRQSLGQGLEFLIYFQGNSAPDKSGLPSDRFSAERTGGSVSTLTIQRTQQEDSAVYLCASSLDPLAGIYEQYFGPGTRLTVT.

The chain carries TRBV15 and TRBJ2-1; 8 nucleotides agree with TRBD2. CDR1 LNHNV and CDR2 YYDKDF come from the germline V gene (reference sequence). This CDR3 has 15 residues. V trimming: 0 bases; J trimming: 6 bases; junction bases outside the gene matches: 4. CDR3 sequence: CATSRDSGRVNEQFF. CDR3 bases: TGTGCCACCAGCAGAGACTCCGGGAGGGTCAATGAGCAGTTCTTC.

The V and J genes are TRBV12-3 or TRBV12-4 and TRBJ1-1; D is undetermined. This CDR3 region has 13 residues. V was clipped by 3 bases and J by 0 bases, with 5 bases between them. The CDR3 DNA sequence: TGTGCCAGCAGTTTCGCATTGAACACTGAAGCTTTCTTT. Amino acid sequence: CASSFALNTEAFF.

The rearrangement uses TRBV6-5 and TRBJ1-2; TRBD1 agrees at 8 bases. The J segment lost 5 bases and the V segment lost 6 bases, leaving 8 bases of the junction unmatched. Per the germline V gene, CDR1 is MNHEY and CDR2 is SVGAGI. The CDR3 extends over 14 amino acids. CDR3 in amino acids: CASRQDRDNYGYTF. Written as DNA, the CDR3 is TGTGCCAGCAGACAGGACAGGGACAATTATGGCTACACCTTC.

This rearrangement joins TRBV23-1 to TRBJ1-3, with 7 bases fitting TRBD1. TRBV23-1 belongs to the ORF category, with a function that is uncertain. Trimming at V came to 4 bases and at J to 2 bases, leaving 8 bases not matched to a gene. The CDR3 totals 16 residues. CDR3 loop: CASSLEGAVAGNTIYF. As DNA, the CDR3 is TGCGCCAGCAGTCTAGAGGGGGCAGTAGCTGGAAACACCATATATTTT.

This clonotype appeared a single time. CDR3 DNA sequence: TGTGCCAGCAGTCGCTCCGGGCGGAACACTGAAGCTTTCTTT. Its protein product is CASSRSGRNTEAFF. The gene calls are TRBV12-3 or TRBV12-4 and TRBJ1-1; no clear D. Trimming removed 5 bases from V and 1 base from J, with 11 bases in between. The CDR3 extends over 14 amino acids.

This clonotype was seen once. The chain combines TRBV11-1 with TRBJ2-7; D gene unclear. The V end was cut by 3 bases, the J end by 0 bases, with 9 bases between. The CDR3 extends over 14 amino acids. Germline CDR1 reads SGHAT; CDR2 reads FQDESV (reference sequence). In DNA form, the CDR3 reads TGTGCCAGCAGCTTCGGGCTGGGCTCCTACGAGCAGTACTTC. Residues: CASSFGLGSYEQYF.

This chain links TRBV10-3 with TRBJ2-1; 12 positions agree with TRBD2. The CDR3 is 17 amino acids. CDR1 is ENHRY and CDR2 is SYGVKD in the germline V gene. The V segment lost 5 bases and the J segment 6 bases; nucleotides outside the gene matches: 11. The CDR3 coding sequence is TGTGCCATCAGTCTCGGGCTAGCGGGAGGGCCTGGCAATGAGCAGTTCTTC. Amino acid sequence: CAISLGLAGGPGNEQFF.

J is TRBJ1-2 and V is TRBV19, with 7 bases lining up with TRBD1. V lost 4 bases and J lost 6; bases outside the gene matches: 5. Germline V gene data show CDR1 as LNHDA and CDR2 as SQIVND (reference sequence). The CDR3 totals 13 residues. The CDR3 sequence: CASSTRDRNGYTF. The DNA for the CDR3 is TGTGCCAGTAGTACTCGGGACAGAAATGGCTACACCTTC.

The chain uses TRBV10-3 and TRBJ2-1; D is unresolved. From germline, CDR1 is ENHRY and CDR2 SYGVKD. Trimming pared 6 bases from V and 1 base from J, leaving 10 bases between. There are 14 residues in the CDR3. CDR3 nucleotides: TGTGCCATCAGCGCTAGGGAATCCTACAATGAGCAGTTCTTC. Protein: CAISARESYNEQFF.

CDR3: CASSYSGQMAQYF. DNA for the CDR3: TGTGCCAGCAGTTACTCAGGGCAGATGGCCCAGTACTTC. V is TRBV6-2 or TRBV6-3 and J is TRBJ2-5; D call uncertain. This CDR3 contains 13 residues. Looked up from germline, CDR1 is MNHEY and CDR2 is SVGEGT. V was pared by 0 bases and J by 9 bases, with 11 bases between.

The CDR3 is CASSSRAGEYGYTF. In DNA, the CDR3 is TGCGCCAGCAGCAGCAGGGCCGGGGAATATGGCTACACCTTC. The chain is built from TRBV5-1 and TRBJ1-2; maybe TRBD1 (5 bases). With 4 bases removed from V and 5 bases from J, the gap between germline ends came to 15 bases. Germline V CDR1 and CDR2: SGHRS, YFSETQ. The CDR3 has 14 residues.